The 19 T cell receptor beta chains given below trace back to one sample, sequenced in a study of identical twins. Each CDR3 protein is one row after TCRdb ran MiXCR on the 5' RACE reads. The data show approximately 600,000 distinct CDR3 sequences, with 9% to 10% seen just once and approximately 3% held by the top ten. Separately, the same data were catalogued under a study of yellow fever vaccine responses in identical twins.

The sequenced sample was PBMCs. The receptors originated from a woman between 18 and 30 years old in good health.

Many counts were recorded for this clonotype. The chain links TRBV5-1 to TRBJ2-3; D is perhaps TRBD1 (5 bases). From germline, CDR1 is SGHRS and CDR2 YFSETQ. The CDR3 is 15 residues long. Trimming pared 4 bases from V and 1 base from J, leaving 13 bases between. As DNA, the CDR3 is TGCGCCAGCAGCCCCCCAGGGCAGGGCACAGATACGCAGTATTTT. Translation: CASSPPGQGTDTQYF.

This chain links TRBV30 with TRBJ2-5; D possibly corresponds to TRBD2 (6 bases). Germline CDR1 reads GTSNPN; CDR2 reads SVGIG (reference sequence). V lost 0 bases, J lost 5 bases, and 10 bases lay in between. The CDR3 sequence is 13 residues long. This chain's CDR3 is CAWSVKGRETQYF. For the CDR3, the DNA is TGTGCCTGGAGTGTAAAGGGGAGGGAGACCCAGTACTTC.

In its sample, this clonotype was seen a few times. CDR3 loop: CSAIPTGTPGATQYF. CDR3 DNA: TGCAGTGCTATCCCAACCGGGACTCCCGGAGCTACGCAGTATTTT. The chain uses TRBV20-1 and TRBJ2-3, with D maybe TRBD2 (6 bases). Trimming removed 4 bases from V and 8 bases from J, with 22 bases in between. CDR1 is DFQATT, CDR2 SNEGSKA, per germline (reference sequence). CDR3 size: 15 residues.

The chain couples TRBV20-1 to TRBJ2-3, with 8 bases aligning to TRBD2. CDR3 length equals 20 residues. The ends lost 0 bases at V and 2 bases at J; junction bases unmatched: 19. Germline CDR1 reads DFQATT; CDR2 reads SNEGSKA (reference sequence). The chain's CDR3 is CSAREAPGLVKFVFTDTQYF. DNA of the CDR3: TGCAGTGCTAGAGAGGCTCCGGGACTAGTTAAGTTCGTCTTCACAGATACGCAGTATTTT.

This chain connects TRBV19 to TRBJ1-2; a weak D match, TRBD1 (6 bases). The CDR3 spans 14 residues. The germline V gene encodes CDR1 LNHDA and CDR2 SQIVND (reference sequence). V was trimmed by 5 bases and J by 2 bases, leaving 12 bases between them. In DNA form, the CDR3 reads TGTGCCAGTAGTCCCCGGGGGCGCAACTATGGCTACACCTTC. Protein sequence: CASSPRGRNYGYTF.

This clonotype was counted only a few times. V usage is TRBV5-1 and J usage is TRBJ1-1; D call uncertain. Germline V lookup: CDR1 SGHRS, CDR2 YFSETQ. V was clipped by 1 base and J by 7 bases, with 14 bases between them. CDR3 length: 14 residues. Here the CDR3 reads CASSLFAGSVEAFF. CDR3 sequence (DNA): TGCGCCAGCAGCTTGTTCGCCGGTTCGGTTGAAGCTTTCTTT.

J is TRBJ2-5 and V is TRBV10-1; D tentatively fits TRBD1 or TRBD2 (5 bases each). Trimming shortened V by 2 bases and J by 5 bases, and 12 bases separated the two germline ends. The CDR3 spans 14 residues. In germline, CDR1 is WNHNN, CDR2 SYGVQD (reference sequence). The CDR3 region is CASSERGLGETQYF. The CDR3 DNA reads TGCGCCAGCAGTGAGCGGGGCTTGGGGGAGACCCAGTACTTC.

This clonotype occurred a few times. This chain joins TRBV10-3 and TRBJ1-1, with D hard to call. Germline V gives CDR1 ENHRY, CDR2 SYGVKD. Trimming took off 2 bases at V and 10 bases at J, with 8 bases between the two ends. The CDR3 loop spans 11 amino acids. The CDR3 reads CAISEREVAFF. The CDR3 coding sequence is TGTGCCATCAGTGAGCGTGAAGTAGCTTTCTTT.

This clonotype was recorded many times. The gene calls are TRBV6-6 and TRBJ2-5; 7 bases match TRBD1. The ends lost 6 bases at V and 1 base at J; junction bases unmatched: 8. The germline gives CDR1 MNHNY, CDR2 SVGAGI (reference sequence). The CDR3 length is 15 residues. For the CDR3, the DNA is TGTGCCAGCAGAAGATCCGGACAGGCCCAAGAGACCCAGTACTTC. Translated: CASRRSGQAQETQYF.

This clonotype came up a few times. The rearrangement joins TRBV6-5 to TRBJ2-1; tentatively, D is TRBD1 or TRBD2 (5 bases each). Germline CDR1 reads MNHEY; CDR2 reads SVGAGI. CDR3 length equals 14 residues. Trimming cost V 2 bases and J 5 bases, with 10 bases left between them. The CDR3 DNA follows: TGTGCCAGCAGTTACCAGGGAGCGAACAATGAGCAGTTCTTC. This sequence encodes CASSYQGANNEQFF.

This clonotype occurred a few times. The rearrangement links TRBV27 to TRBJ2-2; no clear D. The length of the CDR3 is 13 residues. Germline CDR1 reads MNHEY; CDR2 reads SMNVEV (reference sequence). Trimming took 1 base from V and 6 from J, leaving 6 bases between them. CDR3 residues: CASSLYSPGELFF. In DNA, the CDR3 is TGTGCCAGCAGTTTATATTCCCCCGGGGAGCTGTTTTTT.

This clonotype was seen many times. The chain couples TRBV6-1 to TRBJ2-7, with D possibly being TRBD2 (5 bases). The CDR3 runs to 15 residues. The V end lost 5 bases, the J end lost 7 bases, and 21 bases lay between the germline ends. The germline gives CDR1 MNHNS, CDR2 SASEGT. The CDR3 sequence: CASSLNPDLSGEQYF. The CDR3 bases are TGTGCCAGCAGTCTCAACCCGGACCTCTCGGGAGAGCAGTACTTC.

This chain links TRBV6-2 or TRBV6-3 with TRBJ2-3; possibly TRBD2 for D (5 bases). The V end lost 1 base, the J end lost 4 bases, and 9 bases lay between the germline ends. The germline V gene encodes CDR1 MNHEY and CDR2 SVGEGT. There are 14 residues in the CDR3. Here the CDR3 DNA reads TGTGCCAGCAGTTACTGGGGAGAATCAGATACGCAGTATTTT. It is translated as CASSYWGESDTQYF.

The rearrangement uses TRBV29-1 and TRBJ2-3; D gene unclear. This CDR3 is built from 12 residues. CDR1 is SQVTM and CDR2 is ANQGSEA in the germline V gene. V lost 8 bases to trimming and J lost 2 bases, with 11 bases between them. Here the CDR3 reads CSTGVSTDTQYF. CDR3 bases: TGCAGCACCGGTGTCTCCACAGATACGCAGTATTTT.

This clonotype was seen a handful of times. This chain uses TRBV7-9 with TRBJ1-2; D unclear. Germline V gene lookup returns CDR1 SEHNR and CDR2 FQNEAQ (reference sequence). This CDR3 is built from 14 residues. V was clipped by 5 bases and J by 4 bases, with 14 bases between them. The CDR3 DNA reads as TGTGCCAGCAGCCGGGCCGGGGAGGGCTATGGCTACACCTTC. It codes for CASSRAGEGYGYTF.

The table lists this clonotype with a few counts. The chain uses TRBV2 and TRBJ2-7; TRBD1 agrees at 9 bases. Germline loops: CDR1 SNHLY, CDR2 FYNNEI. The CDR3 loop spans 13 amino acids. V lost 8 bases to trimming and J lost 9 bases; unmatched junction nucleotides: 11. The CDR3 region is CASAWTGALGQYF. As DNA, the CDR3 is TGTGCCAGCGCTTGGACAGGGGCCTTGGGGCAGTACTTC.

The chain uses TRBV7-9 and TRBJ2-5, with 10 bases matching TRBD2. The CDR3 extends over 14 amino acids. CDR1 SEHNR and CDR2 FQNEAQ come from the germline V gene (reference sequence). V shed 5 bases and J 5 bases; nucleotides not matched to a gene: 5. The CDR3, as DNA: TGTGCCAGCAGCATCAGCGGGGGGGCTGAGACCCAGTACTTC. This sequence encodes CASSISGGAETQYF.

The rearrangement uses TRBV9 and TRBJ2-2, with TRBD2 as a possible D gene (7 bases). This CDR3 spans 16 amino acids. Germline CDR1 SGDLS, CDR2 YYNGEE. V was trimmed by 7 bases and J by 0 bases, leaving 16 bases between them. The chain's CDR3 is CASEAEGGANTGELFF. DNA for the CDR3: TGTGCCAGCGAAGCGGAGGGGGGGGCGAACACCGGGGAGCTGTTTTTT.

This clonotype has only a few counts. The chain is built from TRBV4-3 and TRBJ2-7; 8 bases agree with TRBD2. Looked up from germline, CDR1 is LGHNA and CDR2 is YSLEER. The CDR3 runs 16 residues. Unmatched junction bases numbered 7, after V lost 0 bases and J lost 3 bases. This CDR3 reads CASSQDRASGHYEQYF. The DNA for the CDR3 is TGCGCCAGCAGCCAAGATCGGGCTAGCGGGCACTACGAGCAGTACTTC.